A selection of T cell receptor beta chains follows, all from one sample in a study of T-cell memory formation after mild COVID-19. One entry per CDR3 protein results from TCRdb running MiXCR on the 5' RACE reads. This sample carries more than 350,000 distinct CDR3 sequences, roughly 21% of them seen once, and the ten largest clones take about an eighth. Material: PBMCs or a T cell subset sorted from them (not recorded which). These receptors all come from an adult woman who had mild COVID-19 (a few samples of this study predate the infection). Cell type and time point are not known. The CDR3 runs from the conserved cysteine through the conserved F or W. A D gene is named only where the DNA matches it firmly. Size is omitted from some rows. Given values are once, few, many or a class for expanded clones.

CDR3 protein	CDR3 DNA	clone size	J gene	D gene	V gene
CASSLARDFEAFF	TGCGCCAGCAGCTTGGCTCGGGATTTTGAAGCTTTCTTT	few	TRBJ1-1	-	TRBV5-1
CASSQTGPNTGELFF	TGCGCCAGCAGCCAAACAGGGCCGAACACCGGGGAGCTGTTTTTT	-	TRBJ2-2	-	TRBV5-1
CASSVATGSPYGYTF	TGTGCCAGCAGCGTAGCCACAGGGTCCCCATATGGCTACACCTTC	-	TRBJ1-2	-	TRBV9
CASRPGGVANEKLFF	TGTGCCAGCAGACCCGGGGGGGTGGCTAATGAAAAACTGTTTTTT	many	TRBJ1-4	-	TRBV12-3/TRBV12-4
CASRVGGKSTEAFF	TGTGCCAGTAGAGTGGGGGGGAAGAGCACTGAAGCTTTCTTT	-	TRBJ1-1	-	TRBV7-2
CATSRDLAQYEQYF	TGTGCCACCAGCAGGGACCTAGCGCAGTACGAGCAGTACTTC	few	TRBJ2-7	-	TRBV15
CASSRRDSYNEQFF	TGTGCCAGCAGCCGGCGGGACTCCTACAATGAGCAGTTCTTC	-	TRBJ2-1	-	TRBV11-3
CASRQPQGAVVQYF	TGTGCCAGCAGGCAACCACAGGGGGCTGTGGTACAGTACTTC	once	TRBJ2-4	TRBD1	TRBV5-5
CASTLRLAGGYEQFF	TGTGCCAGCACCCTGAGGCTAGCGGGAGGGTATGAGCAGTTCTTC	-	TRBJ2-1	TRBD2	TRBV6-6
CASSRPGLAGYNEQFF	TGTGCCAGCAGTCGACCCGGACTAGCGGGGTACAATGAGCAGTTCTTC	-	TRBJ2-1	TRBD2	TRBV5-6
CASSQITGRTEAFF	TGTGCCAGCAGCCAAATCACAGGGAGGACTGAAGCTTTCTTT	-	TRBJ1-1	-	TRBV7-9
CASSQEVVRGLSTDTQYF	TGTGCCAGCAGCCAAGAGGTGGTCCGGGGGCTGAGCACAGATACGCAGTATTTT	-	TRBJ2-3	-	TRBV4-2
CASSLDRTQGTEAFF	TGTGCCAGCAGTCTCGACAGGACACAGGGCACTGAAGCTTTCTTT	-	TRBJ1-1	-	TRBV6-5
CASSWRDRATDTQYF	TGTGCCAGCAGTTGGAGGGACAGGGCCACAGATACGCAGTATTTT	-	TRBJ2-3	TRBD1	TRBV6-6
CASSELTEPIAKNIQYF	TGTGCCAGCAGTGAATTGACAGAGCCTATAGCCAAAAACATTCAGTACTTC	-	TRBJ2-4	-	TRBV6-1
CASSRGLVGTEAFF	TGTGCCAGCTCAAGGGGTCTAGTGGGCACTGAAGCTTTCTTT	-	TRBJ1-1	-	TRBV6-1
CASSFGDSSGNTIYF	TGTGCCAGCAGTTTCGGGGACTCCTCTGGAAACACCATATATTTT	-	TRBJ1-3	-	TRBV12-3/TRBV12-4
CASSALTGGTEAFF	TGTGCCAGCAGTGCCCTCACAGGAGGCACTGAAGCTTTCTTT	few	TRBJ1-1	-	TRBV25-1
CATSDPGLAGLSTDTQYF	TGTGCCACCAGTGACCCAGGACTAGCGGGACTGAGCACAGATACGCAGTATTTT	few	TRBJ2-3	TRBD2	TRBV24-1
CASSVGPGMNTEAFF	TGTGCCAGCAGCGTAGGTCCGGGGATGAACACTGAAGCTTTCTTT	-	TRBJ1-1	-	TRBV9
CASSPGTSGPRFF	TGCGCCAGCAGCCCAGGGACTAGCGGTCCCCGGTTCTTC	-	TRBJ2-5	TRBD2	TRBV4-1
CSAPRRLEQFF	TGCAGTGCTCCCCGTCGGCTTGAGCAGTTCTTC	few	TRBJ2-1	-	TRBV20-1
CATERGQNFNEQFF	TGTGCCACCGAAAGGGGACAGAACTTCAATGAGCAGTTCTTC	-	TRBJ2-1	TRBD1	TRBV2
CASSQGTGGVVDYGYTF	TGTGCCAGCAGCCAAGGGACAGGGGGCGTAGTGGACTATGGCTACACCTTC	-	TRBJ1-2	TRBD1	TRBV14
CATSADRGGYTF	TGTGCCACCAGCGCAGACAGGGGCGGCTACACCTTC	few	TRBJ1-2	TRBD1	TRBV15
CSAREGAGNQPQHF	TGCAGTGCTAGAGAAGGGGCAGGGAATCAGCCCCAGCATTTT	-	TRBJ1-5	-	TRBV20-1
CASSLGGSPFF	TGTGCCAGCAGTTTAGGGGGTAGTCCGTTCTTC	-	TRBJ2-1	-	TRBV12-3/TRBV12-4
CATSDHTGTEAGELFF	TGTGCCACCAGTGATCATACCGGGACTGAGGCCGGGGAGCTGTTTTTT	-	TRBJ2-2	-	TRBV24-1
CASSWDRGHEKLFF	TGTGCCAGCAGCTGGGACAGGGGGCATGAAAAACTGTTTTTT	few	TRBJ1-4	TRBD1	TRBV5-4
CATSSLGTKNIQYF	TGTGCCACCAGCAGTCTAGGGACCAAAAACATTCAGTACTTC	-	TRBJ2-4	-	TRBV15
CAISEAETQYF	TGTGCCATCAGTGAGGCAGAGACCCAGTACTTC	few	TRBJ2-5	-	TRBV10-3
CASSLGFQGKNIQYF	TGTGCCAGCAGTTTAGGGTTTCAAGGCAAAAACATTCAGTACTTC	-	TRBJ2-4	-	TRBV12-3/TRBV12-4
CASATREGGYNEQFF	TGTGCCAGCGCGACCCGGGAGGGCGGCTACAATGAGCAGTTCTTC	-	TRBJ2-1	TRBD2	TRBV7-2
CSYRDSNTEAFF	TGCAGCTATCGGGACTCGAACACTGAAGCTTTCTTT	-	TRBJ1-1	-	TRBV29-1
CASSPKKTGSNSPLHF	TGTGCCAGCTCACCTAAGAAGACAGGGAGTAATTCACCCCTCCACTTT	-	TRBJ1-6	TRBD1	TRBV18
CASSFRGQGNTIYF	TGTGCCAGCAGTTTCAGGGGGCAGGGAAACACCATATATTTT	-	TRBJ1-3	TRBD1	TRBV12-3/TRBV12-4
CSARRGLQPNQPQHF	TGCAGTGCTAGAAGGGGCTTACAGCCTAATCAGCCCCAGCATTTT	-	TRBJ1-5	-	TRBV20-1
CASSLGQGRTETQYF	TGCGCCAGCAGCTTGGGACAGGGACGTACGGAGACCCAGTACTTC	few	TRBJ2-5	TRBD1	TRBV5-1
CASSADLRRAETQYF	TGTGCCAGCAGCGCCGATTTGAGGAGGGCCGAGACCCAGTACTTC	few	TRBJ2-5	-	TRBV9
CASNNRGGEQFF	TGTGCCAGCAATAACCGGGGGGGTGAGCAGTTCTTC	many	TRBJ2-1	TRBD2	TRBV7-2
CASSLSVWGGETQYF	TGTGCCAGCAGCTTAAGTGTATGGGGGGGGGAGACCCAGTACTTC	-	TRBJ2-5	TRBD2	TRBV7-2
CASTLSGGSDIQYF	TGTGCCAGCACCCTCTCCGGGGGATCGGACATTCAGTACTTC	few	TRBJ2-4	-	TRBV6-1
CSARVLNIPYEQYF	TGCAGTGCTAGAGTGCTCAACATCCCCTACGAGCAGTACTTC	few	TRBJ2-7	-	TRBV20-1
CASSLTKGAGELFF	TGTGCCAGCAGCTTAACCAAGGGAGCCGGGGAGCTGTTTTTT	few	TRBJ2-2	-	TRBV7-3